A selection of T cell receptor beta chains follows, all from one sample in a study of vaccination effects on CD4 cells after COVID-19. No antigen is known for these receptors. This table comes from immunoSEQ multiplex PCR, and its TCRdb copy is limited to in-frame clones, with some not included. The sample includes tens of thousands of clones, over 65% of them seen just once. The sample in question was CD4+ T cells from PBMCs cultured without peptide, obtained after COVID-19 vaccination. The receptors shown here come from a human donor who had a prior SARS-CoV-2 infection. Both conserved end residues are part of each CDR3. The D gene is left open where the match is weak. The size entry is marked missing in some rows and otherwise reads once, few, many or a size class.

TRBJ2-2 | TRBV5-4 | TRBD2 | few | CASRFGSGRFTGELFF | TGTGCCAGCAGGTTCGGTTCCGGGAGGTTCACCGGGGAGCTGTTTTTT
TRBJ1-1 | TRBV2 | . | . | CASTTLGNTEAFF | TGTGCCAGCACAACTCTGGGAAACACTGAAGCTTTCTTT
TRBJ2-4 | TRBV19 | . | . | CASSIDQLEINIQYF | TGTGCCAGTAGTATAGACCAGTTGGAAATAAACATTCAGTACTTC
TRBJ1-1 | TRBV29-1 | . | few | CSVVLGKGTEAFF | TGCAGCGTTGTCTTGGGGAAGGGCACTGAAGCTTTCTTT
TRBJ1-3 | TRBV20-1 | TRBD1 | once | CSASDRGGNTIYF | TGCAGTGCTAGTGACAGGGGTGGAAACACCATATATTTT
TRBJ1-1 | TRBV4-2 | . | . | CASSPQGTYTEAFF | TGTGCCAGCAGCCCCCAGGGAACCTACACTGAAGCTTTCTTT
TRBJ2-1 | TRBV11-2 | TRBD2 | . | CASSSDSGGSSYNEQFF | TGTGCCAGCAGCTCGGATAGCGGGGGGTCATCCTACAATGAGCAGTTCTTC
TRBJ1-5 | TRBV21-1 | . | . | CASSKVRGRGRLNSNQPQHF | TGTGCCAGCAGCAAAGTTCGTGGGAGGGGCCGACTTAATAGCAATCAGCCCCAGCATTTT
TRBJ2-7 | TRBV13 | TRBD2 | . | CASSFGLADTNYEQYF | TGTGCCAGCAGCTTTGGGCTAGCGGATACCAACTACGAGCAGTACTTC
TRBJ2-7 | TRBV11-2 | . | . | CASSLVLDNSYEQYF | TGTGCCAGCAGCTTAGTCCTGGACAACTCCTACGAGCAGTACTTC
TRBJ1-2 | TRBV7-2 | . | . | CASSLETSRGYTF | TGTGCCAGCAGCTTAGAAACGTCGAGAGGCTACACCTTC
TRBJ2-1 | TRBV5-1 | TRBD2 | . | CASSPQAGDYNEQFF | TGCGCCAGCAGCCCTCAAGCGGGGGACTACAATGAGCAGTTCTTC
TRBJ1-6 | TRBV6-5 | . | . | CAIRDRNSPLHF | TGTGCCATTCGGGACCGTAATTCACCCCTCCACTTT
TRBJ1-5 | TRBV3-1/TRBV3-2 | . | . | CASSQARWGGQPQHF | TGTGCCAGCAGCCAAGCGCGTTGGGGTGGTCAGCCCCAGCATTTT
TRBJ2-2 | TRBV7-3 | TRBD2 | . | CASSRIAGANTGELFF | TGTGCCAGCAGTCGAATAGCGGGGGCGAACACCGGGGAGCTGTTTTTT
TRBJ2-1 | TRBV30 | . | . | CAGRGLGYNEQFF | TGTGCCGGGAGGGGGCTTGGCTACAATGAGCAGTTCTTC
TRBJ2-1 | TRBV24-1 | TRBD2 | . | CATSDLGTSPYNEQFF | TGTGCCACCAGTGACCTCGGGACTAGCCCGTACAATGAGCAGTTCTTC
TRBJ2-5 | TRBV18 | TRBD1 | few | CASSTGQGQGPETQYF | TGTGCCAGCTCAACCGGTCAGGGACAGGGCCCAGAGACCCAGTACTTC
TRBJ2-1 | TRBV6-2/TRBV6-3 | . | . | CASSPRLGARFF | TGTGCCAGCAGTCCCCGATTGGGCGCTCGGTTCTTC
TRBJ1-2 | TRBV19 | . | few | CASSRAGANYGYTF | TGTGCCAGTAGTCGGGCCGGGGCCAACTATGGCTACACCTTC
TRBJ1-1 | TRBV5-8 | . | . | CASRRSAEAFF | TGTGCCAGCCGTCGGTCGGCTGAAGCTTTCTTT
TRBJ2-3 | TRBV21-1 | . | . | CASSQGQGSMGWFPDTQYF | TGTGCCAGCAGCCAAGGACAGGGTTCTATGGGCTGGTTTCCAGATACGCAGTATTTT
TRBJ1-1 | TRBV20-1 | . | . | CSARDVREAFF | TGCAGTGCTAGAGATGTTAGGGAAGCTTTCTTT
TRBJ1-4 | TRBV6-5 | . | . | CASSLGGLLFF | TGTGCCAGCAGTTTAGGGGGATTACTGTTTTTT
TRBJ2-3 | TRBV5-4 | . | once | CALKAEASDTQYF | TGTGCCCTAAAAGCCGAAGCCTCAGATACGCAGTATTTT
TRBJ1-6 | TRBV6-5 | . | few | CASNSYGSPLHF | TGTGCCAGCAATTCGTACGGTTCACCCCTCCACTTT
TRBJ1-5 | TRBV12-3/TRBV12-4 | . | . | CASSLTSNQPQHF | TGTGCCAGCAGTTTGACGTCCAATCAGCCCCAGCATTTT
TRBJ2-1 | TRBV9 | TRBD1 | once | CASSAGQGNNEQFF | TGTGCCAGCAGCGCGGGACAGGGAAACAATGAGCAGTTCTTC
TRBJ1-3 | TRBV7-9 | . | . | CASSAAGTYAGNTIYF | TGTGCCAGCAGCGCCGCCGGGACATACGCTGGAAACACCATATATTTT
TRBJ2-1 | TRBV7-9 | TRBD2 | . | CASSSELAGGFLTAEQFF | TGTGCCAGCAGCTCCGAACTAGCGGGAGGATTCCTCACAGCTGAGCAGTTCTTC
TRBJ2-1 | TRBV11-3 | . | . | CASSQRSSSYNEQFF | TGTGCCAGCAGTCAGAGGTCGAGCTCCTACAATGAGCAGTTCTTC
TRBJ2-1 | TRBV1 | . | . | CTSSQEIDSYNEQFF | TGCACCAGCAGCCAAGAAATCGACTCCTACAATGAGCAGTTCTTC
TRBJ1-1 | TRBV6-6 | . | . | CASSYAAEAFF | TGTGCCAGCAGTTACGCTGCTGAAGCTTTCTTT
TRBJ2-6 | TRBV4-2 | TRBD2 | . | CASSQVSSGGSGANVLTF | TGTGCCAGCAGCCAAGTGAGTAGCGGGGGATCTGGGGCCAACGTCCTGACTTTC
TRBJ2-5 | TRBV2 | . | . | CASKSEETQYF | TGTGCCAGCAAATCAGAAGAGACCCAGTACTTC
TRBJ1-3 | TRBV30 | . | . | CAWSKGAGNTIYF | TGTGCCTGGAGTAAGGGGGCTGGAAACACCATATATTTT
TRBJ1-6 | TRBV3-1/TRBV3-2 | . | few | CASSQDDSNSPLHF | TGTGCCAGCAGCCAAGATGACAGCAATTCACCCCTCCACTTT
TRBJ1-6 | TRBV7-2 | . | . | CASSLLGGDNSPLHF | TGTGCCAGCAGCTTATTGGGAGGGGATAATTCACCCCTCCACTTT
TRBJ1-2 | TRBV6-5 | . | . | CASSYSIGDGYTF | TGTGCCAGCAGTTACTCGATTGGGGATGGCTACACCTTC
TRBJ2-7 | TRBV14 | TRBD2 | . | CASSQDGLGRGVSPYEQYF | TGTGCCAGCAGCCAAGATGGGTTGGGGAGGGGAGTCTCTCCGTACGAGCAGTACTTC
TRBJ1-1 | TRBV15 | . | . | CATSRGWGFGAEAFF | TGTGCCACCAGCAGAGGGTGGGGGTTCGGGGCTGAAGCTTTCTTT